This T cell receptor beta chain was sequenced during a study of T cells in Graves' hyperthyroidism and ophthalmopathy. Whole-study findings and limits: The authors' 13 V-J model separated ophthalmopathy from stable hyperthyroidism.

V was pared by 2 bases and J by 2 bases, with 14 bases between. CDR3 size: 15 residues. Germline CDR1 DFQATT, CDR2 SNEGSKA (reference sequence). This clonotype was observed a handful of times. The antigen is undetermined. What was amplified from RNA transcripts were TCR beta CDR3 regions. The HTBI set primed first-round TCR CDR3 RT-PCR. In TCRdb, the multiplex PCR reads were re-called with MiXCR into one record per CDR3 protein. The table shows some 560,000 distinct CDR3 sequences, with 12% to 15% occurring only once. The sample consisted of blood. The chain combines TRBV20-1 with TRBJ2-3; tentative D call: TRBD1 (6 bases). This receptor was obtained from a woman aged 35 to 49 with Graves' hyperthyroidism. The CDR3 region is CSARPPTGNTDTQYF. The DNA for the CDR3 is TGCAGTGCTAGACCTCCCACAGGGAACACAGATACGCAGTATTTT.